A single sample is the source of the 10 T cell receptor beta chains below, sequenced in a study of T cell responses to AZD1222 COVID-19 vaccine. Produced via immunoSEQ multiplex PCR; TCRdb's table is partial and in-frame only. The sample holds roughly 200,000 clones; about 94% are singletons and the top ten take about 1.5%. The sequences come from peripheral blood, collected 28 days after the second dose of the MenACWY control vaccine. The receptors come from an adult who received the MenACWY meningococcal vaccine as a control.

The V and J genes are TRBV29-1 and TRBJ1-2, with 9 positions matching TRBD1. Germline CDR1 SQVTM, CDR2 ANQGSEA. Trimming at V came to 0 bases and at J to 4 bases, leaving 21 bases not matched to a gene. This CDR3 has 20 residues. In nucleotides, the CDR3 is TGCAGCGTTGAAGAGCGTAGGATGCCGGGACAGGGAGCAACGTTCTATGGCTACACCTTC. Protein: CSVEERRMPGQGATFYGYTF. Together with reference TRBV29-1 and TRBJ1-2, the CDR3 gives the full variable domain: SAVISQKPSRDICQRGTSLTIQCQVDSQVTMMFWYRQQPGQSLTLIATANQGSEATYESGFVIDKFPISRPNLTFSTLTVSNMSPEDSSIYLCSVEERRMPGQGATFYGYTFGSGTRLTVV.

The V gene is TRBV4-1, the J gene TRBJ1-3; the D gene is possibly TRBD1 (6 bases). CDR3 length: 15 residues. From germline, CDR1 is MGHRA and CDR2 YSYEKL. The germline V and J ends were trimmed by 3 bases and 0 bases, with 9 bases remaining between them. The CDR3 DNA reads TGCGCCAGCAGCCACGGACAGAGCTCTGGAAACACCATATATTTT. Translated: CASSHGQSSGNTIYF.

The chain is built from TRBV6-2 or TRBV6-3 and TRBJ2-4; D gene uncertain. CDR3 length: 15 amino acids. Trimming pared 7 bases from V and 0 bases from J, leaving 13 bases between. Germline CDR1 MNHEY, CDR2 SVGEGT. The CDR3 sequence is CASTPWGIAKNIQYF. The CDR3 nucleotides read TGTGCCAGCACCCCCTGGGGAATAGCCAAAAACATTCAGTACTTC.

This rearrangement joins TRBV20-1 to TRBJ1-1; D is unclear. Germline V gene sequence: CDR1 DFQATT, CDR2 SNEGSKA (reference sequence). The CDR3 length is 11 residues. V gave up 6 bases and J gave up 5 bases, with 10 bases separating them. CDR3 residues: CSASTPTEAFF. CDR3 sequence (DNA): TGCAGTGCCTCCACGCCAACTGAAGCTTTCTTT.

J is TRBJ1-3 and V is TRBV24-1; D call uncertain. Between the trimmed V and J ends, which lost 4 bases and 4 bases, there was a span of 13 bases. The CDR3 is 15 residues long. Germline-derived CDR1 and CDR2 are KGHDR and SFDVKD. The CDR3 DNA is TGTGCCACCAGTGAAGCCCCGGGGTCGGGAAACACCATATATTTT. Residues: CATSEAPGSGNTIYF.

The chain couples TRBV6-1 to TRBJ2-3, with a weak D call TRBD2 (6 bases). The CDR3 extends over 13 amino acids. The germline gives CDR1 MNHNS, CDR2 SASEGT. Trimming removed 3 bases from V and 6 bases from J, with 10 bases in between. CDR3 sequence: CASSDRLVDTQYF. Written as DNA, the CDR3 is TGTGCCAGCAGTGACCGACTAGTGGATACGCAGTATTTT.

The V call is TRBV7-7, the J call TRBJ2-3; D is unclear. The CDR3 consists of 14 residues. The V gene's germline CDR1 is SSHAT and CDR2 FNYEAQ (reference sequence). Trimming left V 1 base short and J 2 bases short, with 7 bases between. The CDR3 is CASSLGTYTDTQYF. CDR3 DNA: TGTGCCAGCAGCTTAGGCACATACACAGATACGCAGTATTTT.

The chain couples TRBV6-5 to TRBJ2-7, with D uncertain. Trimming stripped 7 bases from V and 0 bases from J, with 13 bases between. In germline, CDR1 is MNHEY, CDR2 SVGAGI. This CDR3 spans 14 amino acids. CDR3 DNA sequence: TGTGCCAGCACCCTGACACCTAGCTCCTACGAGCAGTACTTC. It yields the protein CASTLTPSSYEQYF.

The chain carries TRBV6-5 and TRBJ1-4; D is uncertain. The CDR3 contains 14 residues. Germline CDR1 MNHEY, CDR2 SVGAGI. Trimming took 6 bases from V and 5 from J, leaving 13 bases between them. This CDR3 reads CASSLSNANEKLFF. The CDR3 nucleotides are TGTGCCAGCAGCCTTTCTAATGCAAATGAAAAACTGTTTTTT.

The CDR3, as DNA: TGTGCCAGCAGTTTATCGCCGACAGACACAGATACGCAGTATTTT. Translation gives CASSLSPTDTDTQYF. The J gene is TRBJ2-3, the V gene TRBV28, with a tentative D call TRBD1 (5 bases). Between the trimmed V and J ends, which lost 1 base and 2 bases, there was a span of 10 bases. The CDR3 sequence is 15 residues long. Germline values: CDR1 MDHEN, CDR2 SYDVKM. Combining the CDR3 with reference TRBV28 and TRBJ2-3 gives the whole variable domain DVKVTQSSRYLVKRTGEKVFLECVQDMDHENMFWYRQDPGLGLRLIYFSYDVKMKEKGDIPEGYSVSREKKERFSLILESASTNQTSMYLCASSLSPTDTDTQYFGPGTRLTVL.